The 11 T cell receptor beta chains presented below share a single source sample, sequenced in a study of vaccination effects on CD4 cells after COVID-19. Only in-frame clones appear in the TCRdb table, and some are missing; sequencing was by immunoSEQ multiplex PCR. The data contain tens of thousands of clones, about 74% of them singletons. Peptide-pool stimulation followed by sequencing identified expanded antigen-specific CD4+ clonotypes in the ViraFEST assay. Isolating CD4+ T cells followed approximately 10 days of culture. Of the BNT162b2 and mRNA-1273 vaccines, participants received two doses of one or the other. For these receptors, no antigen is known. The sample was CD4+ T cells from PBMCs cultured with HCoV-229E spike peptides, taken after COVID-19 vaccination. These receptors were collected from a human donor who received a COVID-19 vaccine.

The chain recombines TRBV12-3 or TRBV12-4 with TRBJ1-1; no firm D call. Trimming left V 6 bases short and J 1 base short, with 9 bases between. CDR3 length equals 13 residues. The DNA for the CDR3 is TGTGCCAGCAGACTACAGACGAACACTGAAGCTTTCTTT. Translating gives CASRLQTNTEAFF.

This sequence joins TRBV6-6 and TRBJ2-7, with TRBD1 matching 7 bases. CDR1 is MNHNY and CDR2 is SVGAGI in the germline V gene (reference sequence). The CDR3 is made up of 12 amino acids. The CDR3 region is CASSEGTAIGVV. The DNA for the CDR3 is TGTGCCAGCAGCGAAGGGACAGCAATTGGCGTCGTC.

The chain uses TRBV6-4 and TRBJ1-4, with 9 positions matching TRBD1. V gave up 0 bases and J gave up 0 bases; unmatched junction bases: 17. The CDR3 runs to 22 residues. Per germline, CDR1 MRHNA and CDR2 SNTAGT. The CDR3 reads CASSDSLDRGRKPSATNEKLFF. The CDR3 DNA sequence: TGTGCCAGCAGTGACTCACTGGACAGGGGCCGTAAACCCTCTGCAACTAATGAAAAACTGTTTTTT.

This clone turned up a few times. The genes are TRBV18 and TRBJ1-5; 7 nucleotides align to TRBD1. The CDR3 is made up of 15 amino acids. Unmatched junction bases numbered 6, after V lost 3 bases and J lost 4 bases. The V gene's germline CDR1 is KGHSH and CDR2 LQKENI. CDR3 in DNA: TGTGCCAGCTCACCCGGGACAGCACAGAATCAGCCCCAGCATTTT. It codes for CASSPGTAQNQPQHF.

This chain joins TRBV3-1 (or the pseudogene TRBV3-2) and TRBJ1-1; D not resolved. CDR1 is LGHDT, CDR2 YNNKEL, per germline (reference sequence). The CDR3 contains 13 residues. V was cut by 6 bases and J by 3 bases, with 11 bases left in between. CDR3 sequence (DNA): TGTGCCAGCAGGGGAGGTCCTTACACTGAAGCTTTCTTT. Translation: CASRGGPYTEAFF.

The CDR3 protein is CASSKPKEQAKYV. The CDR3 region has the DNA TGTGCCAGCAGCAAACCCAAAGAGCAGGCCAAGTACGTC. The chain employs TRBV21-1 and TRBJ2-7; TRBD1, the table's D call, lacks a check against the DNA. TRBV21-1 is noted as a pseudogene. The CDR3 spans 13 residues.

The V gene is TRBV5-1, the J gene TRBJ1-4; no definite D call. Germline V gene data show CDR1 as SGHRS and CDR2 as YFSETQ. With 0 bases removed from V and 7 bases from J, the gap between germline ends came to 7 bases. The CDR3 is 13 amino acids. This CDR3 is CASSLGGGEKLFF. DNA for the CDR3: TGCGCCAGCAGCTTGGGGGGTGGTGAAAAACTGTTTTTT.

The chain has TRBV29-1 and TRBJ2-5; 16 bases align to TRBD2. CDR3 size: 16 residues. In germline, CDR1 is SQVTM, CDR2 ANQGSEA. J was trimmed by 4 bases and V by 6 bases; bases with no gene match: 8. CDR3 DNA: TGCAGCGTGTCCGGGACTAGCGGGGGGGCGGGAGAGACCCAGTACTTC. As protein: CSVSGTSGGAGETQYF.

This clone was counted between two and nine times. This chain uses TRBV19 with TRBJ2-1, with 8 bases that match TRBD1. The CDR3 is made up of 14 amino acids. With 4 bases clipped from V and 6 bases from J, the junction kept 5 bases outside the gene matches. Looked up from germline, CDR1 is LNHDA and CDR2 is SQIVND (reference sequence). The CDR3: CASSKDRDPNEQFF. DNA of the CDR3: TGTGCCAGTAGTAAGGACAGGGACCCCAATGAGCAGTTCTTC.

The chain links TRBV2 to TRBJ1-5; D remains ambiguous. Germline V gene sequence: CDR1 SNHLY, CDR2 FYNNEI. V lost 2 bases, J lost 5 bases, and 4 bases lay in between. This CDR3 is built from 12 residues. The CDR3 is CASSERDQPQHF. CDR3 sequence (DNA): TGTGCCAGCAGTGAACGGGATCAGCCCCAGCATTTT.

The CDR3 DNA sequence: TGTGCCAGCAGCCCGCGGACTAGCGGGGGGGCTGAGACCCAGTACTTC. Its protein product is CASSPRTSGGAETQYF. The genes are TRBV9 and TRBJ2-5; 15 nucleotides match TRBD2. Germline values: CDR1 SGDLS, CDR2 YYNGEE. Trimming took 4 bases from V and 5 from J; bases not matched to a gene: 6. The CDR3 has 16 amino acids.